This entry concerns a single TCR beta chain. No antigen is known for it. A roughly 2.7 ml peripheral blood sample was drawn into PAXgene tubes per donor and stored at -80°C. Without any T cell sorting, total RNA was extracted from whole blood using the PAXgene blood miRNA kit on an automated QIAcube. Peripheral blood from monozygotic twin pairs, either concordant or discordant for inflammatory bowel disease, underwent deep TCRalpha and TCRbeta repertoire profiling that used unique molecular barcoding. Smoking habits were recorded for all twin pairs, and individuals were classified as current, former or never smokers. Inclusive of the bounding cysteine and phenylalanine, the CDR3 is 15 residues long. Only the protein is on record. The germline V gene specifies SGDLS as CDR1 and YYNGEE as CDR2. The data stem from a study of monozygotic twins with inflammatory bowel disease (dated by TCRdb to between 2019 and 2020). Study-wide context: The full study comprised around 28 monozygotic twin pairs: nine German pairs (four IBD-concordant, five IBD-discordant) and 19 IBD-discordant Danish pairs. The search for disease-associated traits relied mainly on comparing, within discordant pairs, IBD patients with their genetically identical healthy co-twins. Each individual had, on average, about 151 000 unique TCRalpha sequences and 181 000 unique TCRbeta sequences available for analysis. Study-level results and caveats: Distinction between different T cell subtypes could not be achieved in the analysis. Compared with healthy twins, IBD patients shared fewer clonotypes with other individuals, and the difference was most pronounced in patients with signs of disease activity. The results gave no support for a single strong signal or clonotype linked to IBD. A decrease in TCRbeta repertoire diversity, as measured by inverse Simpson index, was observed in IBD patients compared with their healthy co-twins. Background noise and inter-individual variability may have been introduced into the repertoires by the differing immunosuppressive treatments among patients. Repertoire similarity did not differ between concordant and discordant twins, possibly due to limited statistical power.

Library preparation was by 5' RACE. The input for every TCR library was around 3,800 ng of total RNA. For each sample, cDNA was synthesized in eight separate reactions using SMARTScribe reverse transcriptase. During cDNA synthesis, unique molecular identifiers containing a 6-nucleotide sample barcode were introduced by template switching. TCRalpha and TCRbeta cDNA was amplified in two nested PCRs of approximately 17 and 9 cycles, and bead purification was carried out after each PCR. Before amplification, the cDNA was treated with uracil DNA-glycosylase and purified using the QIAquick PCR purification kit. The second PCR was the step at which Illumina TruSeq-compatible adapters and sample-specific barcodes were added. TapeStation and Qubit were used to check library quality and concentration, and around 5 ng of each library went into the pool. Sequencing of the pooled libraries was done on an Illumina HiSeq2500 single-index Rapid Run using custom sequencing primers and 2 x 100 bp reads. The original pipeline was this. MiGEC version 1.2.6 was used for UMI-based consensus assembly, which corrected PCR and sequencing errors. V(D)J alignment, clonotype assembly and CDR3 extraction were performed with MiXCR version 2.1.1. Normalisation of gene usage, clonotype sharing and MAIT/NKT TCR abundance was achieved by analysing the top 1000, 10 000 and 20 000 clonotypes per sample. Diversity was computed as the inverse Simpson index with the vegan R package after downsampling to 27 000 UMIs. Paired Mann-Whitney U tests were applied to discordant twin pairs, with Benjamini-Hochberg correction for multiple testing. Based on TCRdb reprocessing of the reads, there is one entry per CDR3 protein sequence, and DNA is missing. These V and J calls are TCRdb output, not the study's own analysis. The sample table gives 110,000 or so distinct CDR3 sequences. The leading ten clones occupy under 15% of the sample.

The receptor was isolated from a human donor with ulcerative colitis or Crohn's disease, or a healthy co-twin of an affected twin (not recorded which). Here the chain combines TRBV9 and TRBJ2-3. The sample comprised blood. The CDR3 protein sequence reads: CASSGPAWGTDTQYF. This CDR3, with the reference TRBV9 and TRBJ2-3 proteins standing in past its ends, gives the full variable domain DSGVTQTPKHLITATGQRVTLRCSPRSGDLSVYWYQQSLDQGLQFLIQYYNGEERAKGNILERFSAQQFPDLHSELNLSSLELGDSALYFCASSGPAWGTDTQYFGPGTRLTVL.